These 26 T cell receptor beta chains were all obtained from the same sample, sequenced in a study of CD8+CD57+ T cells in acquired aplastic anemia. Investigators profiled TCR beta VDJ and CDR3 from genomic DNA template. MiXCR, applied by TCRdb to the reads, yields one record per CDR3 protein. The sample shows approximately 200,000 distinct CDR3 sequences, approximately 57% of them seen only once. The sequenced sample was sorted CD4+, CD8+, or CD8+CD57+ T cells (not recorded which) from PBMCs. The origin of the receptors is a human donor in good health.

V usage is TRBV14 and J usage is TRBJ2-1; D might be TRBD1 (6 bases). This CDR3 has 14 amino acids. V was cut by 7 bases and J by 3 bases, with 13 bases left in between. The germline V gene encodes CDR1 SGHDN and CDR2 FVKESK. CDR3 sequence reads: CASTYGQHYNEQFF. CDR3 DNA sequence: TGTGCCAGCACCTACGGACAGCACTACAATGAGCAGTTCTTC. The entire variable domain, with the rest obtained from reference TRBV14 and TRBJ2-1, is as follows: EAGVTQFPSHSVIEKGQTVTLRCDPISGHDNLYWYRRVMGKEIKFLLHFVKESKQDESGMPNNRFLAERTGGTYSTLKVQPAELEDSGVYFCASTYGQHYNEQFFGPGTRLTVL.

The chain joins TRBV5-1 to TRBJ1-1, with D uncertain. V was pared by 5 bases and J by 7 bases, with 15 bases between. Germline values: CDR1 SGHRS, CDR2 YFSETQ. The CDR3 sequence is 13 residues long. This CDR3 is CASRLQTDLEAFF. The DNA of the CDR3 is TGCGCCAGCAGATTGCAGACCGACCTTGAAGCTTTCTTT.

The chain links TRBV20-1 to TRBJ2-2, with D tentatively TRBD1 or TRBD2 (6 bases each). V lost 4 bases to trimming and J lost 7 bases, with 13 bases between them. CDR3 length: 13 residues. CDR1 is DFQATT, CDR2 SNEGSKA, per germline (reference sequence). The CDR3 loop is CSAIKGGIGELFF. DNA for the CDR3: TGCAGTGCTATTAAAGGGGGGATCGGGGAGCTGTTTTTT.

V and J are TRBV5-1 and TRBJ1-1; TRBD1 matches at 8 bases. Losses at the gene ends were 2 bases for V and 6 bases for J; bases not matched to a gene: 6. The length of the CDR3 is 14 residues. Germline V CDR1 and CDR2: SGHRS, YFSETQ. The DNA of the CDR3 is TGCGCCAGCAGCTTCACAGGGGGAGAGGCTGAAGCTTTCTTT. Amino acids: CASSFTGGEAEAFF.

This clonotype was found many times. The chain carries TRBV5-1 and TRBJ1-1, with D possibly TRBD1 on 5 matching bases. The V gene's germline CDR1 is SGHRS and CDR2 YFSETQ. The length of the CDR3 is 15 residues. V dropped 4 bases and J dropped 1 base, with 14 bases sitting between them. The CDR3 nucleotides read TGCGCCAGCAGCCAACCATTTACAGGGAACACTGAAGCTTTCTTT. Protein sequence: CASSQPFTGNTEAFF.

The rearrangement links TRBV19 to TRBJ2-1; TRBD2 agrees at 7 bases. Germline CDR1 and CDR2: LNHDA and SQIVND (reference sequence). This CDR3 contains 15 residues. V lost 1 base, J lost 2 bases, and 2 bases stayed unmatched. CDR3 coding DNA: TGTGCCAGTAGTATAGGGGGGACTACCTACAATGAGCAGTTCTTC. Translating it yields CASSIGGTTYNEQFF.

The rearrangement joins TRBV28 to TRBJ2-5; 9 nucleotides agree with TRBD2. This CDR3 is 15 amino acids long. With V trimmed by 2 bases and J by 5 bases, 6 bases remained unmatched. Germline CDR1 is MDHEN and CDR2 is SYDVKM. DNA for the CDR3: TGTGCCAGCAGTTTAGATAGCGGGAGTTGGGAGACCCAGTACTTC. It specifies CASSLDSGSWETQYF.

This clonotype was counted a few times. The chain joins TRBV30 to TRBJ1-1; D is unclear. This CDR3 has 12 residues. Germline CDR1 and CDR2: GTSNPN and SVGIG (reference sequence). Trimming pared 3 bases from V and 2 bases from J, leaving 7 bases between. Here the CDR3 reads CAWRHGNTEAFF. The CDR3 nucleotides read TGTGCCTGGAGACACGGTAACACTGAAGCTTTCTTT.

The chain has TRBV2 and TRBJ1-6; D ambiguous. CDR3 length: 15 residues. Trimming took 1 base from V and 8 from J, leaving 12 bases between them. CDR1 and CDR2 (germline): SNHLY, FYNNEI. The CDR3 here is CASSEGRSQHSPLHF. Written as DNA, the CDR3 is TGTGCCAGCAGTGAAGGTCGGTCTCAACATTCACCCCTCCACTTT.

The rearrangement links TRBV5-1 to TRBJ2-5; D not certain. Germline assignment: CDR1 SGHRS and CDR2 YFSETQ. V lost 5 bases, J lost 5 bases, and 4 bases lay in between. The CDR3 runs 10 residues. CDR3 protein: CASRGETQYF. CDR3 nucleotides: TGCGCCAGCAGGGGTGAGACCCAGTACTTC.

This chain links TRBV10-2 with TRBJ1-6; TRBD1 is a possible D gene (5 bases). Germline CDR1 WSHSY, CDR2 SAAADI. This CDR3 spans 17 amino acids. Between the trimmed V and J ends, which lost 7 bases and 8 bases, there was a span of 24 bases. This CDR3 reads CASTPRGWGIIDSPLHF. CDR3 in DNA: TGCGCCAGCACCCCTCGGGGGTGGGGTATAATTGATTCACCCCTCCACTTT.

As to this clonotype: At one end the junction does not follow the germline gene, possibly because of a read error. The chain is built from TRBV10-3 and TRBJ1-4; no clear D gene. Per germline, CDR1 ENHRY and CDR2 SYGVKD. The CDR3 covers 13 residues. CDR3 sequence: CASSYKDREKLFF. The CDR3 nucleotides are TGTGCCAGCAGTTACAAGGATCGTGAAAAACTGTTTTTT.

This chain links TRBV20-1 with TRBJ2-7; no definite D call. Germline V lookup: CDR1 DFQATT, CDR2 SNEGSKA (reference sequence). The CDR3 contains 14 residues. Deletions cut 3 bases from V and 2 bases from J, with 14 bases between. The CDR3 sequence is CSASSPRGAYEQYF. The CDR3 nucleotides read TGCAGTGCTAGTAGTCCGAGAGGTGCCTACGAGCAGTACTTC.

CDR3 sequence (DNA): TGTGCCAGCAGCCAGACGACTACCCAGGCCCAGTACTTC. Amino acids: CASSQTTTQAQYF. The V and J genes are TRBV3-1 and TRBJ2-5; a possible D gene is TRBD2 (5 bases). Trimming pared 3 bases from V and 9 bases from J, leaving 14 bases between. CDR1 and CDR2 (germline): LGHDT, YNNKEL (reference sequence). CDR3 length equals 13 residues.

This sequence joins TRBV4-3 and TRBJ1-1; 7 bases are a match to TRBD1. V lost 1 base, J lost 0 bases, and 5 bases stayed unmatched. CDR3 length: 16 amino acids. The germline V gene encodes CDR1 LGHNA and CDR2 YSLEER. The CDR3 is CASSQGDSDMNTEAFF. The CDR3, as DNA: TGCGCCAGCAGCCAAGGGGACAGCGACATGAACACTGAAGCTTTCTTT.

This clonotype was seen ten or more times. This chain's CDR3 is CASSTGGFGNQPQHF. In DNA form, the CDR3 reads TGTGCCAGTAGTACAGGGGGTTTTGGGAATCAGCCCCAGCATTTT. The V gene is TRBV19, the J gene TRBJ1-5; the match to TRBD1 covers 7 bases. V gave up 4 bases and J gave up 4 bases; unmatched junction bases: 7. This CDR3 region has 15 residues. The germline CDR1 and CDR2 sequences are LNHDA and SQIVND (reference sequence).

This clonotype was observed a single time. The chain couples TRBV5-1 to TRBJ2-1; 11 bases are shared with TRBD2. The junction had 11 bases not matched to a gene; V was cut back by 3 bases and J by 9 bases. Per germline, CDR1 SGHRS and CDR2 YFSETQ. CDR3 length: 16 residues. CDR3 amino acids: CASSSLAGGPGSEQFF. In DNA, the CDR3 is TGCGCCAGCAGCTCATTAGCGGGGGGGCCAGGTAGTGAGCAGTTCTTC.

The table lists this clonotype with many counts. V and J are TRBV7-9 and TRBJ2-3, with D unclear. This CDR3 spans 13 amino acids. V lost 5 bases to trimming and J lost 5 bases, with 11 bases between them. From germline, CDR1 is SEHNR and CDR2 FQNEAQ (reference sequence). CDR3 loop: CASSRASEDTQYF. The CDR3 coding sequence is TGTGCCAGCAGCCGTGCATCGGAAGATACGCAGTATTTT.

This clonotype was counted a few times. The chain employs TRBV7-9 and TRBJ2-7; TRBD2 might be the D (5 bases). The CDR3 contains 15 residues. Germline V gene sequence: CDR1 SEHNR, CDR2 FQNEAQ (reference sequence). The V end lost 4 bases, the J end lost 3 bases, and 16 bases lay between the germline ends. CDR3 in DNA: TGTGCCAGCAGCTCCTCTGTATCGGCGGGCTACGAGCAGTACTTC. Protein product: CASSSSVSAGYEQYF.

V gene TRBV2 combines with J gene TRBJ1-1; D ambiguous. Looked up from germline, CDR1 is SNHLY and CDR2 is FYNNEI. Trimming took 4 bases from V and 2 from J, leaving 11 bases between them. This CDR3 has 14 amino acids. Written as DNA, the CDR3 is TGTGCCAGCAGTGTCGCGAAGACCAACACTGAAGCTTTCTTT. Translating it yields CASSVAKTNTEAFF.

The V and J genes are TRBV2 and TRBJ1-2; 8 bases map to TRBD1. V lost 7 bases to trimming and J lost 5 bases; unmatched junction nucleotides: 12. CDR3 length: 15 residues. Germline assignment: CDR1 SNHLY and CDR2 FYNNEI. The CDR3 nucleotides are TGTGCCAGCACCCGAGGGCAGGGGGCAAGGTATGGCTACACCTTC. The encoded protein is CASTRGQGARYGYTF. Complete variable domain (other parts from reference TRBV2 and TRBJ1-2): EPEVTQTPSHQVTQMGQEVILRCVPISNHLYFYWYRQILGQKVEFLVSFYNNEISEKSEIFDDQFSVERPDGSNFTLKIRSTKLEDSAMYFCASTRGQGARYGYTFGSGTRLTVV.

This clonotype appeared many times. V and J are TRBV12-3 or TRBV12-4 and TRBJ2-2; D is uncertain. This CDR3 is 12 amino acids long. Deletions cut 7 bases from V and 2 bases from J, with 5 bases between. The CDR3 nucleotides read TGTGCCAGCACGCGTAACACCGGGGAGCTGTTTTTT. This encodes CASTRNTGELFF.

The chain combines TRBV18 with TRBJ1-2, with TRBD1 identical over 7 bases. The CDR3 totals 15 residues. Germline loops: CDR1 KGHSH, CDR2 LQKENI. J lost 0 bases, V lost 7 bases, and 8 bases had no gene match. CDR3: CASFYRDSSNYGYTF. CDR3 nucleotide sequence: TGTGCCAGCTTCTACCGGGACAGCTCTAACTATGGCTACACCTTC.

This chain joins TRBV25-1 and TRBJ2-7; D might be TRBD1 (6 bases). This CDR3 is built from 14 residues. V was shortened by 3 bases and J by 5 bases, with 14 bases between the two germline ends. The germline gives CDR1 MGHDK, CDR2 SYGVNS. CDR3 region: CASSETGGSNEQYF. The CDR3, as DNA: TGTGCCAGCAGTGAGACAGGCGGTAGCAACGAGCAGTACTTC.

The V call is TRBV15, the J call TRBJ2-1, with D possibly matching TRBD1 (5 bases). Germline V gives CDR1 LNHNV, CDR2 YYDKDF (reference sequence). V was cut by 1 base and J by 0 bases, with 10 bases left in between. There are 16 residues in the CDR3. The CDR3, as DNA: TGTGCCACCAGCAGAGTGAGGCAGGGCTCCTACAATGAGCAGTTCTTC. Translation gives CATSRVRQGSYNEQFF.

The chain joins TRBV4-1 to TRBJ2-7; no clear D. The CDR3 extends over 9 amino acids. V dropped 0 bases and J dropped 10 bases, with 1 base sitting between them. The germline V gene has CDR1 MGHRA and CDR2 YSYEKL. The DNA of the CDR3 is TGCGCCAGCAGCCAAGAACAGTACTTC. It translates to CASSQEQYF.